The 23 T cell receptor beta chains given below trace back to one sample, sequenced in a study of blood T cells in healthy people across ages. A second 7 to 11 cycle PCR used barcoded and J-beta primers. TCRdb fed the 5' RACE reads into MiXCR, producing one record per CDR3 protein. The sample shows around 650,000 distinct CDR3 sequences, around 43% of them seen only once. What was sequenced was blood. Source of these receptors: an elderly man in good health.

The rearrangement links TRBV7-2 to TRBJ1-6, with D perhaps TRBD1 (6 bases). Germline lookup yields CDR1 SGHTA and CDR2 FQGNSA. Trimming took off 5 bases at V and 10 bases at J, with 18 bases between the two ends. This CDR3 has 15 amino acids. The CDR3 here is CASSSYGGRDSPLHF. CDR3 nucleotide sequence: TGTGCCAGCAGCAGCTATGGGGGGCGCGACTCACCCCTCCACTTT.

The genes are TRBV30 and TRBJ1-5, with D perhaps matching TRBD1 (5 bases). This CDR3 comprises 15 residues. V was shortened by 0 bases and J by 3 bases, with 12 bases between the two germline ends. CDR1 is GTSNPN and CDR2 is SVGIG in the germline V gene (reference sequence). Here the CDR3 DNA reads TGTGCCTGGAGTGTACCGGGGCAGAACAATCAGCCCCAGCATTTT. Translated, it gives CAWSVPGQNNQPQHF.

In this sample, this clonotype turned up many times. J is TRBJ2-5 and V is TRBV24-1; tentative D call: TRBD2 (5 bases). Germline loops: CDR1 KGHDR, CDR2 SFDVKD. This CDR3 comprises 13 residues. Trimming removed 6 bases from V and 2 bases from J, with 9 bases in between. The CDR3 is CATSTGSQETQYF. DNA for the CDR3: TGTGCCACCAGTACGGGGTCGCAAGAGACCCAGTACTTC.

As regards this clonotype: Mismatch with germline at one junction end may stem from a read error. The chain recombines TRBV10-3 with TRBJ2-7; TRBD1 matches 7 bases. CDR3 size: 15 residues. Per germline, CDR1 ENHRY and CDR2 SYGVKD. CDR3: CTISNRGQSSYEQYF. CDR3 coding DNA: TGTACCATCAGCAACAGGGGCCAGAGCTCCTACGAGCAGTACTTC.

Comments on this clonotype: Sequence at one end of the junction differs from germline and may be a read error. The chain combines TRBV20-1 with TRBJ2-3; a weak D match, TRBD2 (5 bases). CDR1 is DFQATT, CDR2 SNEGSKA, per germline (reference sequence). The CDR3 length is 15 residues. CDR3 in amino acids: CSAREESPSIDTQYF. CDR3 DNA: TGCAGTGCTAGGGAGGAATCCCCTAGCATAGATACGCAGTATTTT.

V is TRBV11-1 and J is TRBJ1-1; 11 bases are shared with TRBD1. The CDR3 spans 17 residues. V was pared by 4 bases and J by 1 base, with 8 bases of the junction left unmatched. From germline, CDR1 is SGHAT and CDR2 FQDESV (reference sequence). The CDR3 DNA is TGTGCCAGCAGCTCAAGGACAGGGGGCATTGGGAACACTGAAGCTTTCTTT. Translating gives CASSSRTGGIGNTEAFF.

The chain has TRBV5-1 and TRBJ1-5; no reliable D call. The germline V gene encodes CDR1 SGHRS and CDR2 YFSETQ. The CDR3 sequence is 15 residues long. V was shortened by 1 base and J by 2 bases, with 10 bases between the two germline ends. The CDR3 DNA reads TGCGCCAGCAGCTTGCGAGATTCTCGCAATCAGCCCCAGCATTTT. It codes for CASSLRDSRNQPQHF.

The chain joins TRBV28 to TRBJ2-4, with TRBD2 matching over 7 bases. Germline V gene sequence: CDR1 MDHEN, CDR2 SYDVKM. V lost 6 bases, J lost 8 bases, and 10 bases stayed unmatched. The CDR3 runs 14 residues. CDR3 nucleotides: TGTGCCAGCAGCCGCGGGGGAGCAGAGGACATTCAGTACTTC. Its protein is CASSRGGAEDIQYF.

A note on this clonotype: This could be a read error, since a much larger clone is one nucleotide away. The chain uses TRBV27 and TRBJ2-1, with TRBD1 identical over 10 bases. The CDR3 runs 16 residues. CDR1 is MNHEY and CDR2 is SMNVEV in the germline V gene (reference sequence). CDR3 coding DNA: TGTGCCTGCAGGGGTTTTGGGACAGGGGACCTCAATGAGCAGTTCTTC. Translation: CACRGFGTGDLNEQFF.

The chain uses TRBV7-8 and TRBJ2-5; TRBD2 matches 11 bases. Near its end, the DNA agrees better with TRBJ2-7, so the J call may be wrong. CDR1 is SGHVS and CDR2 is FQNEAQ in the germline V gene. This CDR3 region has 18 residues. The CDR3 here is CASSFGGLAGGESHEQYF. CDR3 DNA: TGTGCCAGCAGCTTTGGAGGGCTAGCGGGAGGAGAGTCCCACGAGCAGTACTTC.

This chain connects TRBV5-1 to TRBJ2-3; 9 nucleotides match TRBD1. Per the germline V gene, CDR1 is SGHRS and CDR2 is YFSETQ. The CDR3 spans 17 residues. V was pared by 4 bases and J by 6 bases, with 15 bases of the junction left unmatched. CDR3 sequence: CASSPPMGTGLVDTQYF. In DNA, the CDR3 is TGCGCCAGCAGCCCGCCCATGGGGACAGGGCTGGTGGATACGCAGTATTTT. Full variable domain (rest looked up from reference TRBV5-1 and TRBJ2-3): KAGVTQTPRYLIKTRGQQVTLSCSPISGHRSVSWYQQTPGQGLQFLFEYFSETQRNKGNFPGRFSGRQFSNSRSEMNVSTLELGDSALYLCASSPPMGTGLVDTQYFGPGTRLTVL.

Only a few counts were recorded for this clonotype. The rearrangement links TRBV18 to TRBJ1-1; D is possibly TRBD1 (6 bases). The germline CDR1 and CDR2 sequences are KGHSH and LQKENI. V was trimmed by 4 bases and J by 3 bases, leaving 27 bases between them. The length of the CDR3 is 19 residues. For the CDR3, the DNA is TGTGCCAGCTCACTCTCTCGGGACAATCTTATTCAGGTGTACACTGAAGCTTTCTTT. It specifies CASSLSRDNLIQVYTEAFF. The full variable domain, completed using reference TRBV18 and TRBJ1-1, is NAGVMQNPRHLVRRRGQEARLRCSPMKGHSHVYWYRQLPEEGLKFMVYLQKENIIDESGMPKERFSAEFPKEGPSILRIQQVVRGDSAAYFCASSLSRDNLIQVYTEAFFGQGTRLTVV.

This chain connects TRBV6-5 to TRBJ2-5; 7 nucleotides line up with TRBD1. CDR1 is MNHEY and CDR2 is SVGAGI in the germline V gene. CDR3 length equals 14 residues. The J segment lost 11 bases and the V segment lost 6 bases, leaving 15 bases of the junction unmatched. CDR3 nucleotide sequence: TGTGCCAGCAGCTCCCGGGACAGCCTGAGGAAGCAGTACTTC. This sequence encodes CASSSRDSLRKQYF.

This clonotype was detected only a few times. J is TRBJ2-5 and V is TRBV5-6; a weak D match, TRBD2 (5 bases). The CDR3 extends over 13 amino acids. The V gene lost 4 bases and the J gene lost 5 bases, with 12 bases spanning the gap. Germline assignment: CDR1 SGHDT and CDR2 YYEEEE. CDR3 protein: CASSTRLGETQYF. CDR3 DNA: TGTGCCAGCAGCACTAGATTAGGGGAGACCCAGTACTTC.

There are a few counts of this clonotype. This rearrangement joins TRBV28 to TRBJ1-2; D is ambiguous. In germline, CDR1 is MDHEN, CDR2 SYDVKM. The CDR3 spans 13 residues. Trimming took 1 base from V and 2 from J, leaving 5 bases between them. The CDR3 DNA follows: TGTGCCAGCAGTTTATCCAGGAACTATGGCTACACCTTC. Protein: CASSLSRNYGYTF.

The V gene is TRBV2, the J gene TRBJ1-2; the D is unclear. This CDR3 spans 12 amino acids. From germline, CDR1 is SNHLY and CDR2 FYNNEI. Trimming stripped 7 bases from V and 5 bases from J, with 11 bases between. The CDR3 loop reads CASNGQRYGYTF. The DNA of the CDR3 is TGTGCCAGCAACGGCCAGCGGTATGGCTACACCTTC.

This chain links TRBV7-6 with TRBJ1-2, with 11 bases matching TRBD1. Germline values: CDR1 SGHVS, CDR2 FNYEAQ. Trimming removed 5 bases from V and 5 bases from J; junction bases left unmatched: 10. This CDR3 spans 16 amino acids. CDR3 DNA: TGTGCCAGCAGCCTTCGGACAGGGGGCGTGGGATATGGCTACACCTTC. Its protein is CASSLRTGGVGYGYTF.

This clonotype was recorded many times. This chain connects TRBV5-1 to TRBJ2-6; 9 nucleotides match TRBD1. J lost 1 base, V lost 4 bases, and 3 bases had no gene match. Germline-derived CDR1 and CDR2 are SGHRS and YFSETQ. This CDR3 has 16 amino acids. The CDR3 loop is CASSGTGFSGANVLTF. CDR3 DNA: TGCGCCAGCAGCGGGACAGGGTTTTCTGGGGCCAACGTCCTGACTTTC.

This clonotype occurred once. CDR3 in amino acids: CASSSTGGLLYGYTF. As DNA, the CDR3 is TGTGCCAGCAGTTCTACAGGGGGCTTGCTCTATGGCTACACCTTC. The chain is built from TRBV6-5 and TRBJ1-2; 9 bases are shared with TRBD1. V shed 4 bases, J shed 4 bases, and the junction held 7 bases outside the gene matches. The CDR3 loop spans 15 amino acids. CDR1 MNHEY and CDR2 SVGAGI come from the germline V gene.

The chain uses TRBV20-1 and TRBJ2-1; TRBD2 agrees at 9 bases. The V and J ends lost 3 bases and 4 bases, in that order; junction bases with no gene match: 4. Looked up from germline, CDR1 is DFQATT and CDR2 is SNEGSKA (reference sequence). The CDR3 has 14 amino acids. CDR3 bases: TGCAGTGCTAGTCTGCGGGGGGGATACAATGAGCAGTTCTTC. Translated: CSASLRGGYNEQFF.

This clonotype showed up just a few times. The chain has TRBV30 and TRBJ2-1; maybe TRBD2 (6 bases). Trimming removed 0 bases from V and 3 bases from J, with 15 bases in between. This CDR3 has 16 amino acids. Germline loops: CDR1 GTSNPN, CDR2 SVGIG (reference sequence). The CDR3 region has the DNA TGTGCCTGGAGTGTACCCGCGGGGAACGGCTACAATGAGCAGTTCTTC. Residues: CAWSVPAGNGYNEQFF.

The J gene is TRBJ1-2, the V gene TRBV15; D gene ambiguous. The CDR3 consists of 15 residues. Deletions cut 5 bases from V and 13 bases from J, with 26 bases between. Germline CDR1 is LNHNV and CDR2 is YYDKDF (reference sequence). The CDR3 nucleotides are TGTGCCACCAGCCGAGTTCAGCGGGATCCAAGGTCCTCCACCTTC. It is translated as CATSRVQRDPRSSTF.

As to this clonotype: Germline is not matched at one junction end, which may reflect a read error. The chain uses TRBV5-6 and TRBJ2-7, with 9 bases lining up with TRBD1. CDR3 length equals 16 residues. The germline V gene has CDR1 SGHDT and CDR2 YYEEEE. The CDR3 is CACSLVGQGIAYEQYF. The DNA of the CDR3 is TGTGCCTGCAGCTTGGTGGGACAGGGAATTGCCTACGAGCAGTACTTC.